This T cell receptor beta chain derives from a study of tumor-infiltrating lymphocytes in primary liver carcinoma. Study-level findings and limits: Blood trailed tumors significantly in top-250-clone fraction (p = 0.039).

Using a constant-region primer together with ProtoScript II reverse transcriptase, TCR beta cDNA was made from around 500 ng of total RNA. Slightly modified ARM-PCR, run as three nested multiplex PCR rounds, produced the TCR beta libraries. TRBV1-TRBV30 forward primers paired with a C-beta reverse primer were used in the first two PCR rounds, which ran approximately 10 cycles each. TCRdb fed the multiplex PCR reads into MiXCR, producing one record per CDR3 protein. The profile shows 300,000 to 350,000 distinct CDR3 sequences, roughly two thirds of them singletons. The study extracted blood RNA from unsorted whole blood and also extracted germline DNA. Prior to surgery, about 4 milliliters of peripheral blood were drawn. The V gene's germline CDR1 is GTSNPN and CDR2 SVGIG (reference sequence). V lost 6 bases, J lost 2 bases, and 8 bases stayed unmatched. The CDR3 consists of 14 residues. With respect to this clonotype: No antigen is known for it.

This clonotype was obtained from a man aged 40-49 years with primary liver carcinoma and hepatitis B virus infection. The rearrangement uses TRBV30 and TRBJ2-7; TRBD1 agrees at 9 bases. Material for sequencing was peripheral blood. CDR3 amino acids: CACSTGTGPYEQYF. CDR3 bases: TGTGCCTGCTCTACCGGGACAGGGCCCTACGAGCAGTACTTC. The complete variable domain, with remaining parts taken from reference TRBV30 and TRBJ2-7, reads SQTIHQWPATLVQPVGSPLSLECTVEGTSNPNLYWYRQAAGRGLQLLFYSVGIGQISSEVPQNLSASRPQDRQFILSSKKLLLSDSGFYLCACSTGTGPYEQYFGPGTRLTVT.